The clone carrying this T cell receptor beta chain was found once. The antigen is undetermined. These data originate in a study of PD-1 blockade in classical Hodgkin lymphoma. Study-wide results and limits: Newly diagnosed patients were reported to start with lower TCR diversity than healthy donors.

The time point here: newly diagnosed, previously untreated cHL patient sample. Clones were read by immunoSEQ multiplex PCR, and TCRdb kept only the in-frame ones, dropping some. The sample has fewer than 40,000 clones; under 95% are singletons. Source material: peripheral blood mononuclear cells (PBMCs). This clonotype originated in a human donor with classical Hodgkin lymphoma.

The CDR3 loop reads CVRSLAGTGGSYEQYF. CDR3 DNA: TGTGTCAGAAGCTTAGCCGGGACAGGGGGCTCCTACGAGCAGTACTTC. The chain uses TRBV7-5 and TRBJ2-7; TRBD1 reflects the table's D call only, with no check against the DNA. TRBV7-5 is flagged as a pseudogene. The CDR3 totals 16 residues.